Below, 29 T cell receptor beta chains from the same sample are listed, as sequenced in a study of cytomegalovirus exposure and HLA in healthy donors. PCR amplification relied on 60 Vbeta primers (plus 13 Jbeta primers). The table came from immunoSEQ multiplex PCR; TCRdb's copy has only in-frame clones and leaves some out. The top ten clones hold about 1.1% of a sample with some 97,000 clones, around 80% of them seen once. The specimen was PBMCs. The receptors derive from a woman aged 18-29 years in good health and CMV-seronegative.

The chain has TRBV15 and TRBJ2-7, with 9 bases aligning to TRBD2. The germline gives CDR1 LNHNV, CDR2 YYDKDF (reference sequence). The CDR3 loop spans 13 amino acids. Germline trimming cut 6 bases from V and 5 bases from J; bases unmatched to any gene: 5. CDR3 protein: CATRSSGIDEQYF. CDR3 coding DNA: TGTGCCACCAGGTCTAGCGGGATCGACGAGCAGTACTTC.

The chain carries TRBV12-5 and TRBJ2-1, with D tentatively TRBD2 (6 bases). The CDR3 contains 14 residues. Germline CDR1 and CDR2: LGHNT and FRNRAP. V was cut by 3 bases and J by 10 bases, with 16 bases left in between. CDR3 region: CASGLSSGGEEQFF. The CDR3 DNA is TGTGCTAGTGGTTTATCAAGCGGAGGGGAGGAGCAGTTCTTC.

The chain uses TRBV11-2 and TRBJ2-3; 10 nucleotides align to TRBD1. Germline lookup yields CDR1 SGHAT and CDR2 FQNNGV. CDR3 length equals 16 residues. The V and J ends lost 5 bases and 4 bases, in that order; junction bases with no gene match: 9. CDR3 amino acids: CASSRTGTGVSDTQYF. The CDR3 region has the DNA TGTGCCAGCAGCCGTACCGGGACAGGGGTTTCAGATACGCAGTATTTT.

The chain carries TRBV5-6 and TRBJ2-3; 11 bases line up with TRBD2. The CDR3 is 15 residues long. Germline loops: CDR1 SGHDT, CDR2 YYEEEE. Trimming cost V 4 bases and J 2 bases; bases outside gene matches: 3. The CDR3 here is CASSPGLAATDTQYF. In nucleotides, the CDR3 is TGTGCCAGCAGCCCGGGACTAGCGGCCACAGATACGCAGTATTTT.

This clone was recorded a few times. The J gene is TRBJ1-4, the V gene TRBV30, with 7 nucleotides matching TRBD1. The length of the CDR3 is 13 residues. After removal of 8 bases from V and 8 bases from J, the junction contained 11 bases not matched to a gene. Looked up from germline, CDR1 is GTSNPN and CDR2 is SVGIG (reference sequence). CDR3 region: CASRRDRPEKLFF. The CDR3 DNA reads TGTGCCAGTCGCCGGGACAGACCCGAAAAACTGTTTTTT.

J is TRBJ2-2 and V is TRBV18, with TRBD1 matching over 10 bases. The CDR3 spans 16 residues. J lost 5 bases, V lost 6 bases, and 9 bases had no gene match. The V gene's germline CDR1 is KGHSH and CDR2 LQKENI. The CDR3 protein is CASSRDGTGVTGELFF. The DNA for the CDR3 is TGTGCCAGCTCCCGAGACGGGACAGGGGTTACCGGGGAGCTGTTTTTT.

The chain uses TRBV5-1 and TRBJ2-7; weak D call: TRBD2 (6 bases). V dropped 4 bases and J dropped 0 bases, with 11 bases sitting between them. Germline V CDR1 and CDR2: SGHRS, YFSETQ. The length of the CDR3 is 14 residues. The CDR3 sequence is CASSAGLGSYEQYF. The DNA for the CDR3 is TGCGCCAGCAGCGCGGGGCTAGGCTCCTACGAGCAGTACTTC.

The J gene is TRBJ2-2, the V gene TRBV6-5; TRBD2 aligns across 11 bases. CDR1 MNHEY and CDR2 SVGAGI come from the germline V gene. V gave up 2 bases and J gave up 6 bases; unmatched junction bases: 5. There are 16 residues in the CDR3. The CDR3 region has the DNA TGTGCCAGCAGTTACGAGGGGACTAGCGGTGCCGGGGAGCTGTTTTTT. It encodes CASSYEGTSGAGELFF.

The rearrangement links TRBV7-2 to TRBJ1-1; the D is unclear. Germline CDR1 reads SGHTA; CDR2 reads FQGNSA. This CDR3 has 12 amino acids. The ends were cut back, 6 bases at V and 1 base at J, with 6 bases in the middle. For the CDR3, the DNA is TGTGCCAGCAGGGGAGGGAACACTGAAGCTTTCTTT. Translating it yields CASRGGNTEAFF.

This clone has more than one count but fewer than ten. The V and J genes are TRBV7-3 and TRBJ2-5; possibly TRBD2 for D (6 bases). Germline CDR1 reads SGHTA; CDR2 reads FQGTGA. The CDR3 covers 17 residues. Trimming removed 10 bases at V and 4 bases at J, with 28 bases between. The CDR3 region is CANHRTSREKVGETQYF. DNA for the CDR3: TGTGCCAACCACCGAACCTCCCGGGAGAAGGTCGGAGAGACCCAGTACTTC.

This clone was recorded a few times. The chain carries TRBV30 and TRBJ2-5; unclear D gene. Trimming shortened V by 2 bases and J by 2 bases, and 9 bases separated the two germline ends. The CDR3 has 13 amino acids. Germline CDR1 is GTSNPN and CDR2 is SVGIG (reference sequence). Written as DNA, the CDR3 is TGTGCCTGGAGTCGTCAGAAGCAAGAGACCCAGTACTTC. It specifies CAWSRQKQETQYF.

CDR3: CASSVGVGPLDTQYF. The CDR3 DNA sequence: TGTGCCAGCAGCGTAGGGGTGGGGCCCCTGGATACGCAGTATTTT. V is TRBV9 and J is TRBJ2-3, with D maybe TRBD1 (5 bases). This CDR3 contains 15 residues. Between the trimmed V and J ends, which lost 0 bases and 6 bases, there was a span of 14 bases. The germline CDR1 and CDR2 sequences are SGDLS and YYNGEE.

J is TRBJ2-2 and V is TRBV6-4; 8 bases are a match to TRBD1. Germline-derived CDR1 and CDR2 are MRHNA and SNTAGT. The length of the CDR3 is 16 residues. V lost 5 bases and J lost 5; bases outside the gene matches: 10. CDR3 residues: CASSPSVDRATGELFF. In DNA form, the CDR3 reads TGTGCCAGCAGTCCGTCGGTGGACAGGGCAACCGGGGAGCTGTTTTTT.

This chain connects TRBV11-3 to TRBJ1-1, with TRBD1 as a possible D gene (5 bases). The length of the CDR3 is 13 residues. V was pared by 5 bases and J by 3 bases, with 10 bases between. Per germline, CDR1 SGHNT and CDR2 YENEEA. CDR3 residues: CASSIDSHTEAFF. The DNA of the CDR3 is TGTGCCAGCAGCATCGACAGCCACACTGAAGCTTTCTTT.

CDR3 in amino acids: CASGPDRDNSPLHF. The DNA for the CDR3 is TGTGCCAGCGGTCCGGACAGGGACAATTCACCCCTCCACTTT. The chain carries TRBV6-6 and TRBJ1-6, with 8 bases matching TRBD1. This CDR3 has 14 residues. Germline assignment: CDR1 MNHNY and CDR2 SVGAGI (reference sequence). The V gene end was trimmed by 8 bases and the J gene end by 7 bases; junction bases not matched to a gene: 7.

This clone was seen a single time. The genes are TRBV7-9 and TRBJ2-3, with 7 nucleotides matching TRBD2. The CDR3 contains 17 residues. Looked up from germline, CDR1 is SEHNR and CDR2 is FQNEAQ (reference sequence). V lost 5 bases, J lost 1 base, and 12 bases stayed unmatched. In DNA, the CDR3 is TGTGCCAGCAGCCCGGGACTGGGAGCGGGGCGCACAGATACGCAGTATTTT. It encodes CASSPGLGAGRTDTQYF.

The V and J genes are TRBV11-2 and TRBJ2-5; 10 bases are shared with TRBD2. V shed 1 base and J 2 bases; nucleotides not matched to a gene: 7. The V gene's germline CDR1 is SGHAT and CDR2 FQNNGV. The CDR3 extends over 17 amino acids. This CDR3 reads CASSLGGAAGGQETQYF. In DNA, the CDR3 is TGTGCCAGCAGCTTAGGGGGCGCAGCGGGGGGGCAAGAGACCCAGTACTTC.

The chain joins TRBV11-1 to TRBJ1-2; D remains unclear. Germline CDR1 SGHAT, CDR2 FQDESV (reference sequence). The CDR3 is 14 residues long. Between the trimmed V and J ends, which lost 2 bases and 2 bases, there was a span of 9 bases. The CDR3 DNA reads TGTGCCAGCAGCTTACTCCAGACAAACTATGGCTACACCTTC. Translated: CASSLLQTNYGYTF.

This chain connects TRBV5-1 to TRBJ2-7, with 7 bases aligning to TRBD1. Germline-derived CDR1 and CDR2 are SGHRS and YFSETQ. V trimming: 3 bases; J trimming: 2 bases; junction bases outside the gene matches: 14. The CDR3 spans 17 residues. CDR3: CASSSGRTGELAYEQYF. The CDR3 DNA reads as TGCGCCAGCAGCTCAGGCCGGACAGGAGAGTTGGCCTACGAGCAGTACTTC.

This rearrangement joins TRBV27 to TRBJ2-3, with TRBD2 matching 7 bases. Germline assignment: CDR1 MNHEY and CDR2 SMNVEV (reference sequence). Trimming cost V 5 bases and J 10 bases; bases outside gene matches: 3. CDR3 length: 11 residues. Written as DNA, the CDR3 is TGTGCCAGCAGTCCCGGGGGGTCGCAGTATTTT. This sequence encodes CASSPGGSQYF.

The chain uses TRBV13 and TRBJ2-1, with 14 bases fitting TRBD2. The germline CDR1 and CDR2 sequences are PRHDT and FYEKMQ (reference sequence). The CDR3 loop spans 19 amino acids. The V and J ends lost 2 bases and 8 bases, in that order; junction bases with no gene match: 14. The CDR3 sequence is CASSLRLVGLAGVVYEQFF. The CDR3 DNA is TGTGCCAGCAGCTTAAGGCTTGTGGGACTAGCGGGAGTAGTCTATGAGCAGTTCTTC. Full variable domain (remainder filled in from reference TRBV13 and TRBJ2-1): AAGVIQSPRHLIKEKRETATLKCYPIPRHDTVYWYQQGPGQDPQFLISFYEKMQSDKGSIPDRFSAQQFSDYHSELNMSSLELGDSALYFCASSLRLVGLAGVVYEQFFGPGTRLTVL.

This chain links TRBV28 with TRBJ1-6; D is unresolved. Trimming stripped 5 bases from V and 0 bases from J, with 8 bases between. The CDR3 length is 15 residues. Looked up from germline, CDR1 is MDHEN and CDR2 is SYDVKM. CDR3: CASSPLPSYNSPLHF. In DNA form, the CDR3 reads TGTGCCAGCAGTCCTCTACCCTCCTATAATTCACCCCTCCACTTT.

The rearrangement uses TRBV7-2 and TRBJ2-2; D gene unclear. Germline V gene lookup returns CDR1 SGHTA and CDR2 FQGNSA. The CDR3 totals 14 residues. V was trimmed by 2 bases and J by 6 bases, leaving 10 bases between them. DNA for the CDR3: TGTGCCAGCAGCTTATCCCAGGTTGCCGGGGAGCTGTTTTTT. Amino acid sequence: CASSLSQVAGELFF.

This clone has a handful of counts. The rearrangement joins TRBV5-1 to TRBJ2-3, with 7 bases lining up with TRBD1. The CDR3 has 17 amino acids. Germline loops: CDR1 SGHRS, CDR2 YFSETQ. With 0 bases clipped from V and 2 bases from J, the junction kept 9 bases outside the gene matches. In DNA, the CDR3 is TGCGCCAGCAGCTTGGAGGGGACAGTAGGCATCACAGATACGCAGTATTTT. It codes for CASSLEGTVGITDTQYF.

The chain combines TRBV6-1 with TRBJ1-2; 9 bases line up with TRBD1. Germline V CDR1 and CDR2: MNHNS, SASEGT. Trimming took 6 bases from V and 6 from J; bases not matched to a gene: 8. The CDR3 extends over 14 amino acids. The CDR3 sequence is CASRLTGQGNGYTF. The CDR3 region has the DNA TGTGCCAGCAGACTCACCGGACAGGGGAATGGCTACACCTTC.

The genes are TRBV28 and TRBJ2-3; TRBD1 might be the D (6 bases). CDR3 length: 15 amino acids. V lost 6 bases and J 2 bases, leaving 15 bases between the germline ends. CDR1 is MDHEN and CDR2 is SYDVKM in the germline V gene. The CDR3 sequence is CASSLPQGNTDTQYF. DNA for the CDR3: TGTGCCAGCAGCTTGCCGCAGGGGAACACAGATACGCAGTATTTT.

V usage is TRBV12-2 and J usage is TRBJ2-7; the table's D call of TRBD2 was not tested on the DNA. TRBV12-2 is annotated as a pseudogene. CDR3 length: 15 amino acids. The CDR3: CASRLAGGITYEQYF. CDR3 bases: TGTGCAAGTCGCTTAGCGGGGGGGATCACCTACGAGCAGTACTTC.

The chain carries TRBV15 and TRBJ2-7; 14 nucleotides align to TRBD2. The ends lost 2 bases at V and 2 bases at J; junction bases unmatched: 5. This CDR3 has 17 amino acids. Per germline, CDR1 LNHNV and CDR2 YYDKDF (reference sequence). CDR3 residues: CATSRPTGLAGAYEQYF. Here the CDR3 DNA reads TGTGCCACCAGCAGACCCACGGGACTAGCGGGGGCCTACGAGCAGTACTTC.

This rearrangement joins TRBV4-1 to TRBJ2-2; tentatively, D is TRBD2 (6 bases). CDR1 is MGHRA and CDR2 is YSYEKL in the germline V gene. CDR3 size: 13 residues. V was pared by 0 bases and J by 9 bases, with 8 bases between. As DNA, the CDR3 is TGCGCCAGCAGCCAAGAGGGACTTCGGGAGCTGTTTTTT. Protein sequence: CASSQEGLRELFF.